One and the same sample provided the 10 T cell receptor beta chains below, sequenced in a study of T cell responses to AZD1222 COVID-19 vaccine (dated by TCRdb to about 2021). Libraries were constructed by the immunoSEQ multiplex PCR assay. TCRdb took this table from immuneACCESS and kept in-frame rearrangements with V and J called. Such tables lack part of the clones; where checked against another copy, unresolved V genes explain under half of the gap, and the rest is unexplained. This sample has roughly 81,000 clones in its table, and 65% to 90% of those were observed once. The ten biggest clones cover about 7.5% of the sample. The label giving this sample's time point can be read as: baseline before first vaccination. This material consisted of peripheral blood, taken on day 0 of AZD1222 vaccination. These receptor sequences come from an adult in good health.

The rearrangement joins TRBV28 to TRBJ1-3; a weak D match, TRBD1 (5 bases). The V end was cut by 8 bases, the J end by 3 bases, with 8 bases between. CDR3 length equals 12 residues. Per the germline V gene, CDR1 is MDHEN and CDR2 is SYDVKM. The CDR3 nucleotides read TGTGCCAGCCGGGGGGATGGAAACACCATATATTTT. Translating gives CASRGDGNTIYF.

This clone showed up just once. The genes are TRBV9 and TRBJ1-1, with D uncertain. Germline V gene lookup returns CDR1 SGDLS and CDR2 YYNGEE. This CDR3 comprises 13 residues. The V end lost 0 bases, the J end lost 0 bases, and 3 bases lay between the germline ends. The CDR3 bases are TGTGCCAGCAGCGTAGCAATGAACACTGAAGCTTTCTTT. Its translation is CASSVAMNTEAFF.

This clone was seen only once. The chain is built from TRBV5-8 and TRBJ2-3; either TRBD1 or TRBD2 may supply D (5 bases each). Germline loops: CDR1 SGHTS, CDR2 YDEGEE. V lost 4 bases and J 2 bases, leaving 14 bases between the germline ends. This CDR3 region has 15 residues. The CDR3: CASSQGLAITDTQYF. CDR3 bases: TGTGCCAGCAGCCAGGGATTAGCGATCACAGATACGCAGTATTTT.

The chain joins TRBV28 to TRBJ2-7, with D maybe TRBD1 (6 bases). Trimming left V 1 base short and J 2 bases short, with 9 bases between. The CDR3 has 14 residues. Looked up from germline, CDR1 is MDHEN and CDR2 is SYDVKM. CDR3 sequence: CASSLFGTTYEQYF. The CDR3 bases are TGTGCCAGCAGTTTATTCGGGACAACCTACGAGCAGTACTTC.

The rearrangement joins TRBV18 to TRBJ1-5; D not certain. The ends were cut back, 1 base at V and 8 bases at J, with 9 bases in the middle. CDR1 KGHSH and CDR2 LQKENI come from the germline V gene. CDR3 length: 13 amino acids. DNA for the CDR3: TGTGCCAGCTCACCACGTCGGGATGAGCCCCAGCATTTT. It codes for CASSPRRDEPQHF.

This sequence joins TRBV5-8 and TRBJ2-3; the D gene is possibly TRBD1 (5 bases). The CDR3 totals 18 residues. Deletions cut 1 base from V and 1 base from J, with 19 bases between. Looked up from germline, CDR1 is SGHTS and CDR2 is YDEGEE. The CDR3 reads CASSLLGAALIGTDTQYF. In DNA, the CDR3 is TGTGCCAGCAGCTTGCTAGGGGCGGCGCTGATAGGCACAGATACGCAGTATTTT.

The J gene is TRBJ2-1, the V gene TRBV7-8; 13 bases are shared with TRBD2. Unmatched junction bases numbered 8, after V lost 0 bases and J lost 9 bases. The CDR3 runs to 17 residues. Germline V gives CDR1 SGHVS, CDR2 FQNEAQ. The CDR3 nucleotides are TGTGCCAGCAGCTTAGCCGCAACTAGCGGGAGGGTCGGTGAGCAGTTCTTC. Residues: CASSLAATSGRVGEQFF.

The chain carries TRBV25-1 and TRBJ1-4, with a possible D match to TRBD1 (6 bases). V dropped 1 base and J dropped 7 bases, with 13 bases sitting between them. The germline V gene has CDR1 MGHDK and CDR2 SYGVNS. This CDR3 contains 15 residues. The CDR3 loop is CASSEFGGRGEKLFF. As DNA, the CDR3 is TGTGCCAGCAGTGAATTTGGGGGCCGCGGTGAAAAACTGTTTTTT. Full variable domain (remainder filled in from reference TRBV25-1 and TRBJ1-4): EADIYQTPRYLVIGTGKKITLECSQTMGHDKMYWYQQDPGMELHLIHYSYGVNSTEKGDLSSESTVSRIRTEHFPLTLESARPSHTSQYLCASSEFGGRGEKLFFGSGTQLSVL.

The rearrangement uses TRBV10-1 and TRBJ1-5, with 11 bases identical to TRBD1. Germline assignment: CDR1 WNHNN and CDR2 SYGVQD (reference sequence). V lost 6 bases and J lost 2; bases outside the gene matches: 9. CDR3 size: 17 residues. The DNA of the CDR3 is TGCGCCAGCAGAGGGGGACAGGGGGTTTCGGGCAATCAGCCCCAGCATTTT. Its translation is CASRGGQGVSGNQPQHF.

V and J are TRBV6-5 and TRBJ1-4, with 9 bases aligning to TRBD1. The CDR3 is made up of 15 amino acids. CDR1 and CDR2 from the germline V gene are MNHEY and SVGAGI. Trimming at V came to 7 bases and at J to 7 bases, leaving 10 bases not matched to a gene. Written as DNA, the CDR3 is TGTGCCAGCACCAAAGGGGACAGGGAGGGTGAAAAACTGTTTTTT. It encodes CASTKGDREGEKLFF.